The T cell receptor beta chain under discussion was sequenced for a study of beta chain features in type 1 diabetes. Notes on this clone: What it binds is unknown.

Study conclusions and caveats: Any HLA effect on TCRB rearrangement was left unresolved by small sub-analyses. For Type 1 diabetes patients, all four CD4+ subsets carried TCRB CDR3s that were moderately but significantly shorter.

Reverse transcribing all isolated RNA meant expressed TCRB transcripts were sequenced. Assay used: immunoSEQ multiplex PCR; TCRdb lists only in-frame clones, some missing. Here the sample spans about 160,000 clones, over 55% being singletons. V was cut by 1 base and J by 3 bases, with 10 bases left in between. Per germline, CDR1 SEHNR and CDR2 FQNEAQ (reference sequence). The CDR3 spans 14 residues. The sequence derives from a man younger than 40 with type 1 diabetes. Sequencing input: naive CD4+ T cells from blood. V and J are TRBV7-9 and TRBJ2-7; tentatively, D is TRBD1 (5 bases). The CDR3 sequence is CASSLEGRVYEQYF. The CDR3 coding sequence is TGTGCCAGCAGCTTAGAGGGCAGGGTCTACGAGCAGTACTTC.